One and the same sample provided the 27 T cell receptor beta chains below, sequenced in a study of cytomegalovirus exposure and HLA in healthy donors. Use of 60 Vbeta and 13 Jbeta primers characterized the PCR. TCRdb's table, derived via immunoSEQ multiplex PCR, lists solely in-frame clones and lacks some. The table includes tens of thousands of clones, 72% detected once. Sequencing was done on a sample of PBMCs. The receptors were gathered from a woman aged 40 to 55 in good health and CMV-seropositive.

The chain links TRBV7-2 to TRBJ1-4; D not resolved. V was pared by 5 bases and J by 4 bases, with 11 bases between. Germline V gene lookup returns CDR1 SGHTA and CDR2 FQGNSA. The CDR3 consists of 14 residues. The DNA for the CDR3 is TGTGCCAGCAGCCGGGGAGCAAATAATGAAAAACTGTTTTTT. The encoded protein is CASSRGANNEKLFF.

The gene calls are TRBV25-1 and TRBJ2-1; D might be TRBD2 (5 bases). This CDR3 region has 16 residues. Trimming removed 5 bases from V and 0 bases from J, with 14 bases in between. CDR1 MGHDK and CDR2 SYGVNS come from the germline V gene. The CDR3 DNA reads TGTGCCAGCAGTCACGACGGGGTAGGCTCCTACAATGAGCAGTTCTTC. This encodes CASSHDGVGSYNEQFF.

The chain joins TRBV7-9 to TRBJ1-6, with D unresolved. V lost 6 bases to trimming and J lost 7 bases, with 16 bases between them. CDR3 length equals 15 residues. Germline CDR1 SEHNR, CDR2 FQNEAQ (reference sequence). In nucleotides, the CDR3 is TGTGCCAGCAGGCCCGGCGGTAGGTCAAATTCACCCCTCCACTTT. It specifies CASRPGGRSNSPLHF.

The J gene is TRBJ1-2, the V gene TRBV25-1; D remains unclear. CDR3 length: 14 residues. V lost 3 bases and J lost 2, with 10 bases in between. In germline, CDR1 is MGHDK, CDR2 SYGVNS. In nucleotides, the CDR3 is TGTGCCAGCAGTGACCTTCACTCCAACTATGGCTACACCTTC. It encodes CASSDLHSNYGYTF.

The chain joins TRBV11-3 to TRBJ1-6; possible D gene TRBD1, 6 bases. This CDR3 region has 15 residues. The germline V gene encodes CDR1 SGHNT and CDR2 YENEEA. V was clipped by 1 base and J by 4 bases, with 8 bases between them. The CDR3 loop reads CASSLGGLYNSPLHF. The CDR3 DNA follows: TGTGCCAGCAGCTTAGGGGGGCTTTATAATTCACCCCTCCACTTT.

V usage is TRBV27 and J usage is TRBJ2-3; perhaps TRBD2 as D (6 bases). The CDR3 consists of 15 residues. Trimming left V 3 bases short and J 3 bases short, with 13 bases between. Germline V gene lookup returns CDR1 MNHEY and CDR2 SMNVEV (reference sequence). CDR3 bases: TGTGCCAGCAGTTTGGGGCGGGGACGTACAGATACGCAGTATTTT. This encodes CASSLGRGRTDTQYF.

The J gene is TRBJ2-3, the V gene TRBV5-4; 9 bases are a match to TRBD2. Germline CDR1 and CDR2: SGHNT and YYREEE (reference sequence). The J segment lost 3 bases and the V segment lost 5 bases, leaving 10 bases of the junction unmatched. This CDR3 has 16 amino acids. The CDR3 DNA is TGTGCCAGCAGTACGGGAGGCGGGGGGGAGACAGATACGCAGTATTTT. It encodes CASSTGGGGETDTQYF.

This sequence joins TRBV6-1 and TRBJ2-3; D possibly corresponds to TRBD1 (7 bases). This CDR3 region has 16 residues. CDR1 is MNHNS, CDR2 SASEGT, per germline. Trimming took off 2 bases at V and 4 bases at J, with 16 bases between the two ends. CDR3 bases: TGTGCCAGCAGTGAATCCGGGGGACAGCTTGCAGATACGCAGTATTTT. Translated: CASSESGGQLADTQYF.

The CDR3 loop reads CASSLTRTEAFF. The CDR3 DNA sequence: TGTGCCAGCAGCCTGACGAGGACTGAAGCTTTCTTT. V usage is TRBV6-5 and J usage is TRBJ1-1; D not certain. The CDR3 covers 12 residues. Looked up from germline, CDR1 is MNHEY and CDR2 is SVGAGI. Trimming left V 6 bases short and J 5 bases short, with 10 bases between.

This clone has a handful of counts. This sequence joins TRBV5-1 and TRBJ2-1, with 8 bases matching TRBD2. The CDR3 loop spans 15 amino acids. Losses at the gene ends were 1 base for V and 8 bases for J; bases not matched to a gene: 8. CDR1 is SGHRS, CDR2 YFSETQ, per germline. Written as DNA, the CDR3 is TGCGCCAGCAGCTTGCCGAGCGGGGGTGTCCATGAGCAGTTCTTC. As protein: CASSLPSGGVHEQFF.

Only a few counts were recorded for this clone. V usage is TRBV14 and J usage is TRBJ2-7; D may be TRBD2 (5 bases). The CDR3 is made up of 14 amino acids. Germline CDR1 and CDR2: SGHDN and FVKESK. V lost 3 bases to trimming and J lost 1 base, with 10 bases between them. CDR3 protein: CASSHTGVSYEQYF. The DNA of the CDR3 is TGTGCCAGCAGCCATACCGGGGTTTCCTACGAGCAGTACTTC.

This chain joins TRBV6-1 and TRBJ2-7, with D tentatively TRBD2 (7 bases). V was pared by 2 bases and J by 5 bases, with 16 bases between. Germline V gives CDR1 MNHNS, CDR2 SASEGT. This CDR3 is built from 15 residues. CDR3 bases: TGTGCCAGCAGTGAAAGGGGGGGAGATTTTGACGAGCAGTACTTC. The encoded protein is CASSERGGDFDEQYF.

The CDR3 DNA reads TGTGCCAGCAGCGGGACAGTTGAAGCTTTCTTT. Protein: CASSGTVEAFF. This chain connects TRBV2 to TRBJ1-1, with 7 bases fitting TRBD1. V shed 6 bases and J 7 bases; nucleotides not matched to a gene: 2. This CDR3 is 11 amino acids long. Per germline, CDR1 SNHLY and CDR2 FYNNEI.

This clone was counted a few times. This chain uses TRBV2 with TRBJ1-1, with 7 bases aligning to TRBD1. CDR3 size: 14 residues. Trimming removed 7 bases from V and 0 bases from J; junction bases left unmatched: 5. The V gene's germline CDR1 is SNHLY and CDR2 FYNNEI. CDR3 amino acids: CASTETGLNTEAFF. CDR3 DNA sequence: TGTGCCAGCACTGAGACAGGGTTGAACACTGAAGCTTTCTTT. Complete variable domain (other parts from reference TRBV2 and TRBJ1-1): EPEVTQTPSHQVTQMGQEVILRCVPISNHLYFYWYRQILGQKVEFLVSFYNNEISEKSEIFDDQFSVERPDGSNFTLKIRSTKLEDSAMYFCASTETGLNTEAFFGQGTRLTVV.

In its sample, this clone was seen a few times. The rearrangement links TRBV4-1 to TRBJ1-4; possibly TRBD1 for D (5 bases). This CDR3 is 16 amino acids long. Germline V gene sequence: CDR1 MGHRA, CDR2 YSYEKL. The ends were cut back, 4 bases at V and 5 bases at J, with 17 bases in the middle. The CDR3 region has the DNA TGCGCCAGCAGCCGCTCCGGGGGGGACTACAATGAAAAACTGTTTTTT. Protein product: CASSRSGGDYNEKLFF.

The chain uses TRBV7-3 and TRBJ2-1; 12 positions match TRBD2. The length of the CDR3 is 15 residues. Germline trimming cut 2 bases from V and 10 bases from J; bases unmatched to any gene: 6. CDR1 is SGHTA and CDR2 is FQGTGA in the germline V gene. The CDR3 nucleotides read TGTGCCAGCAGCTTACGACTAGCGGGGGTTTTGGAGCAGTTCTTC. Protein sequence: CASSLRLAGVLEQFF.

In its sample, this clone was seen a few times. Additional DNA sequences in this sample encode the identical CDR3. CDR3 sequence reads: CASSVVNGQKTF. CDR3 in DNA: TGCGCCAGCAGTGTTGTGAATGGACAGAAGACCTTC. This rearrangement joins TRBV10-1 to TRBJ1-2; D might be TRBD1 (6 bases). Trimming took 4 bases from V and 14 from J, leaving 17 bases between them. Germline CDR1 reads WNHNN; CDR2 reads SYGVQD (reference sequence). This CDR3 has 12 amino acids.

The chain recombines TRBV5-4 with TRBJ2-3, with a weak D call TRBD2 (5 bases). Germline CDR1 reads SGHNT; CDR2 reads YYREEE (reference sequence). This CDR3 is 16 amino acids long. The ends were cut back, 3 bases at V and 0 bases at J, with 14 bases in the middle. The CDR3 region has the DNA TGTGCCAGCAGCTCCGGGCGAGACTATAGCACAGATACGCAGTATTTT. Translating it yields CASSSGRDYSTDTQYF. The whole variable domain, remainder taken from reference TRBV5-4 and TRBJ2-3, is ETGVTQSPTHLIKTRGQQVTLRCSSQSGHNTVSWYQQALGQGPQFIFQYYREEENGRGNFPPRFSGLQFPNYSSELNVNALELDDSALYLCASSSGRDYSTDTQYFGPGTRLTVL.

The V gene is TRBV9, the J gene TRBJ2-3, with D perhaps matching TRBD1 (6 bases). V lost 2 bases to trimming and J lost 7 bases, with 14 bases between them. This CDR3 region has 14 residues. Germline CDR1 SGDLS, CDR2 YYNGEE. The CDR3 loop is CASSVRQGWNTQYF. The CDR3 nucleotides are TGTGCCAGCAGCGTCCGCCAGGGGTGGAATACGCAGTATTTT.

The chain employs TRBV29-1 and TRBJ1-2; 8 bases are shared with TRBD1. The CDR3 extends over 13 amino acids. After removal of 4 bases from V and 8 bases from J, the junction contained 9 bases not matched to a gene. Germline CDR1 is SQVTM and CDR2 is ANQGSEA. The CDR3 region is CSVVGQGGWGYTF. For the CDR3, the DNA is TGCAGCGTTGTCGGACAGGGCGGGTGGGGCTACACCTTC.

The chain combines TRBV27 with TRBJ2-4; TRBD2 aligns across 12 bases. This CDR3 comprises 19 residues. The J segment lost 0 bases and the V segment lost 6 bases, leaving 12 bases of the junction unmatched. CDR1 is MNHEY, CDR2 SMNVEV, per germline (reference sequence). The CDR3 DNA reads TGTGCCAGCAGGCCTGCTAGCGGGGGGGCCATTCTAGCCAAAAACATTCAGTACTTC. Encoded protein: CASRPASGGAILAKNIQYF.

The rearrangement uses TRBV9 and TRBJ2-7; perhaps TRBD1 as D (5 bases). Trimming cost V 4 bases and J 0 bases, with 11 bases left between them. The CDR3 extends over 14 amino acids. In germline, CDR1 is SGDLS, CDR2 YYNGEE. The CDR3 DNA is TGTGCCAGCAGCAAAGGGCAGGGCTCCTACGAGCAGTACTTC. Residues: CASSKGQGSYEQYF.

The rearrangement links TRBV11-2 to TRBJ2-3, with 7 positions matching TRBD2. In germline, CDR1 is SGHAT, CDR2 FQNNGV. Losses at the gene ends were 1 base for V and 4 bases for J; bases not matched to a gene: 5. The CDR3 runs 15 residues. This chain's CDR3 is CASSLVGLPPDTQYF. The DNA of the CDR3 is TGTGCCAGCAGCTTAGTGGGACTACCCCCAGATACGCAGTATTTT.

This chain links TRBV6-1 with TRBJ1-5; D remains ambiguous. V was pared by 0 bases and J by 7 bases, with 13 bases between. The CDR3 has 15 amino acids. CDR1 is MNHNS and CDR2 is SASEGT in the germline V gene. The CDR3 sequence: CASSEAKGGGQPQHF. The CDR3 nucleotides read TGTGCCAGCAGTGAAGCCAAGGGAGGAGGGCAGCCCCAGCATTTT.

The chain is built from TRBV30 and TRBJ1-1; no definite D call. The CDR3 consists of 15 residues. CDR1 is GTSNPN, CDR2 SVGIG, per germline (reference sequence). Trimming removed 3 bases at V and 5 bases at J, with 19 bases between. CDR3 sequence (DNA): TGTGCCTGGAGGCCCAAAAGGCCCCTGAGGACTGAAGCTTTCTTT. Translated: CAWRPKRPLRTEAFF.

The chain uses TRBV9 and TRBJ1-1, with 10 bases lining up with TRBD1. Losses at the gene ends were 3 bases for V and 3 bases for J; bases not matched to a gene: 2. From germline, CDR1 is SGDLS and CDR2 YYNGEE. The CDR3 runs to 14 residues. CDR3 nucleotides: TGTGCCAGCAGCGCGGGACAGGGGCACACTGAAGCTTTCTTT. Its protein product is CASSAGQGHTEAFF.

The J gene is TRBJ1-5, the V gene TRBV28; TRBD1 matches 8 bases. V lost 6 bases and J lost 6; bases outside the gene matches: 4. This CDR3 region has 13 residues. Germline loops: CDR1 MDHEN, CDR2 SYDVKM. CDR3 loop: CASRTGQGQPQHF. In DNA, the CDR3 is TGTGCCAGCAGAACCGGACAGGGTCAGCCCCAGCATTTT.